The 10 T cell receptor beta chains below all came from one sample that was sequenced in a study of T cell repertoires in aging, cancer and after chemotherapy. The template was genomic DNA from peripheral blood, not RNA. TRB rearrangements spanning V, D and J were amplified using mixed TRB-A/B primers. TCRdb ran MiXCR on the multiplex PCR reads and lists one entry per CDR3 protein. The sample lists roughly 5,700 distinct CDR3 sequences, 28% occurring once. The specimen was blood. All receptors come from a human donor with a solid tumor.

Relative to its sample, this clonotype is medium-sized. This chain connects TRBV19 to TRBJ2-3, with TRBD2 matching over 7 bases. V dropped 3 bases and J dropped 2; count of bases not matched to a gene: 5. The germline CDR1 and CDR2 sequences are LNHDA and SQIVND (reference sequence). This CDR3 spans 15 amino acids. CDR3 DNA sequence: TGTGCCAGTAGTATCACTAGCGCCTACACAGATACGCAGTATTTT. It specifies CASSITSAYTDTQYF.

This clonotype ranks as medium-sized. The chain links TRBV12-3 or TRBV12-4 to TRBJ2-5, with TRBD2 matching 10 bases. CDR3 size: 17 residues. V was clipped by 4 bases and J by 3 bases; unmatched bases: 11. This CDR3 is CASSSPSSGSWEETQYF. CDR3 bases: TGTGCCAGCAGTTCCCCATCTAGCGGGAGTTGGGAAGAGACCCAGTACTTC.

About this clonotype itself: This may be a read error: a much more frequent sequence differs by one nucleotide. The chain carries TRBV15 and TRBJ2-5; 10 bases match TRBD1. The CDR3 loop spans 14 amino acids. The V gene end was trimmed by 3 bases and the J gene end by 4 bases; junction bases not matched to a gene: 2. Per germline, CDR1 LNHNV and CDR2 YYDKDF (reference sequence). CDR3 amino acids: CATSSDRGLETQYF. CDR3 in DNA: TGTGCCACCAGCAGTGACAGGGGGCTAGAGACCCAGTACTTC.

By share, this clonotype ranks as medium-sized. This sequence joins TRBV15 and TRBJ2-7, with 8 bases that match TRBD2. The CDR3 spans 15 residues. Germline V gives CDR1 LNHNV, CDR2 YYDKDF (reference sequence). V shed 1 base and J 1 base; nucleotides not matched to a gene: 3. The CDR3, as DNA: TGTGCCACCAGCAGAGGAGGGACTAGATCCTACGAGCAGTACTTC. Translation: CATSRGGTRSYEQYF.

This clonotype is labeled as medium-sized. V gene TRBV12-3 or TRBV12-4 combines with J gene TRBJ1-5; TRBD1 is a possible D gene (5 bases). V was trimmed by 6 bases and J by 2 bases, leaving 17 bases between them. This CDR3 contains 16 residues. CDR3 amino acids: CASRVGRGSGNQPQHF. The DNA for the CDR3 is TGTGCCAGCAGGGTGGGTAGGGGTAGTGGCAATCAGCCCCAGCATTTT.

This clonotype is classed as medium-sized. The chain joins TRBV6-5 to TRBJ2-5; no firm D call. Between the trimmed V and J ends, which lost 4 bases and 5 bases, there was a span of 14 bases. The CDR3 loop spans 14 amino acids. The germline V gene has CDR1 MNHEY and CDR2 SVGAGI. The CDR3 spells CASSSSLFIETQYF. The CDR3 DNA reads TGTGCCAGCAGTTCAAGTCTTTTTATTGAGACCCAGTACTTC.

This sequence joins TRBV7-4 and TRBJ2-7; 7 nucleotides align to TRBD2. The CDR3 is made up of 14 amino acids. Germline CDR1 is SGHVT and CDR2 is SQSDAQ. V lost 5 bases to trimming and J lost 3 bases; unmatched junction nucleotides: 7. The CDR3 reads CASSPGLGDYEQYF. The CDR3 nucleotides are TGTGCCAGCAGCCCCGGACTAGGGGACTACGAGCAGTACTTC.

This clonotype occurred a few times. This chain connects TRBV5-1 to TRBJ1-5, with TRBD1 as a possible D gene (6 bases). The V end was cut by 0 bases, the J end by 2 bases, with 9 bases between. The CDR3 runs to 15 residues. Germline lookup yields CDR1 SGHRS and CDR2 YFSETQ. The DNA for the CDR3 is TGCGCCAGCAGCTTGGGGGCAGGGGGCAATCAGCCCCAGCATTTT. Its translation: CASSLGAGGNQPQHF.

In regard to this clonotype: A much larger clone lies one base from this, so it may be a read error. V gene TRBV7-6 combines with J gene TRBJ2-7; D possibly uses TRBD1 or TRBD2 (5 bases each). The length of the CDR3 is 13 residues. Looked up from germline, CDR1 is SGHVS and CDR2 is FNYEAQ. In DNA, the CDR3 is TGTGCCAGCAGTGCCCCGGGGACCTACAAGCAGTACTTC. Its translation: CASSAPGTYKQYF.

This clonotype appeared once. The chain is built from TRBV6-2 or TRBV6-3 and TRBJ2-1; 10 nucleotides agree with TRBD2. The CDR3 contains 13 residues. V trimming: 8 bases; J trimming: 4 bases; junction bases outside the gene matches: 2. Germline values: CDR1 MNHEY, CDR2 SVGEGT. CDR3 in DNA: TGTGCCAGCCTAGCGGGAGTTTACAATGAGCAGTTCTTC. It encodes CASLAGVYNEQFF.